A single sample is the source of the 20 T cell receptor beta chains below, sequenced in a study of T cell changes during pregnancy in multiple sclerosis. Libraries were prepared by immunoSEQ multiplex PCR; TCRdb keeps only in-frame clonotypes and omits some of them. The sample yields around 26,000 clones, about nine tenths seen once. Sample: CD4+ T cells from peripheral blood mononuclear cells, taken in the first trimester of pregnancy. The receptors come from a female donor in good health, enrolled as a control in a pregnancy study.

This clone has more than one count but fewer than ten. V is TRBV11-2 and J is TRBJ2-2; maybe TRBD2 (6 bases). V lost 1 base to trimming and J lost 4 bases, with 10 bases between them. Per germline, CDR1 SGHAT and CDR2 FQNNGV. This CDR3 contains 15 residues. As DNA, the CDR3 is TGTGCCAGCAGCTTAGGTCGGGAGCGCACCGGGGAGCTGTTTTTT. Its protein is CASSLGRERTGELFF. Complete variable domain (other parts from reference TRBV11-2 and TRBJ2-2): EAGVAQSPRYKIIEKRQSVAFWCNPISGHATLYWYQQILGQGPKLLIQFQNNGVVDDSQLPKDRFSAERLKGVDSTLKIQPAKLEDSAVYLCASSLGRERTGELFFGEGSRLTVL.

The chain is built from TRBV5-5 and TRBJ2-3; possible D gene TRBD2, 5 bases. The CDR3 is 14 residues long. The ends were cut back, 3 bases at V and 11 bases at J, with 19 bases in the middle. From germline, CDR1 is SGHKS and CDR2 YYEKEE (reference sequence). In DNA, the CDR3 is TGTGCCAGCAGCTCAATAGCGTGGAGGTGGGAGCAGTATTTT. Translation gives CASSSIAWRWEQYF. Supplemented by reference TRBV5-5 and TRBJ2-3, the full variable domain reads DAGVTQSPTHLIKTRGQQVTLRCSPISGHKSVSWYQQVLGQGPQFIFQYYEKEERGRGNFPDRFSARQFPNYSSELNVNALLLGDSALYLCASSSIAWRWEQYFGPGTRLTVL.

With regard to this clone: Other DNA variants within this sample encode the same CDR3. J is TRBJ1-1 and V is TRBV29-1, with 8 bases identical to TRBD1. The CDR3 is 14 amino acids. Trimming removed 0 bases from V and 1 base from J; junction bases left unmatched: 1. From germline, CDR1 is SQVTM and CDR2 ANQGSEA. In DNA form, the CDR3 reads TGCAGCGTTGAAGATCAGGGGGCGAACACTGAAGCTTTCTTT. Encoded protein: CSVEDQGANTEAFF. Variable domain in full (rest from reference TRBV29-1 and TRBJ1-1): SAVISQKPSRDICQRGTSLTIQCQVDSQVTMMFWYRQQPGQSLTLIATANQGSEATYESGFVIDKFPISRPNLTFSTLTVSNMSPEDSSIYLCSVEDQGANTEAFFGQGTRLTVV.

This clone was counted a few times. This chain connects TRBV21-1 to TRBJ1-1; the table assigns TRBD1, which was not confirmed against the DNA. TRBV21-1 is flagged as a pseudogene. The CDR3 is made up of 15 amino acids. CDR3 protein: CASSLSNRGGTEAFF. The CDR3, as DNA: TGTGCCAGCAGCCTTTCGAACAGGGGCGGCACTGAAGCTTTCTTT.

The chain joins TRBV11-2 to TRBJ2-2, with TRBD1 identical over 7 bases. The V gene end was trimmed by 5 bases and the J gene end by 3 bases; junction bases not matched to a gene: 12. The CDR3 totals 17 residues. CDR1 is SGHAT, CDR2 FQNNGV, per germline. The CDR3 DNA reads TGTGCCAGCAGCCAGATATGGGACAGAGGAGACACCGGGGAGCTGTTTTTT. It is translated as CASSQIWDRGDTGELFF. The full variable domain, with the rest looked up from reference TRBV11-2 and TRBJ2-2, is EAGVAQSPRYKIIEKRQSVAFWCNPISGHATLYWYQQILGQGPKLLIQFQNNGVVDDSQLPKDRFSAERLKGVDSTLKIQPAKLEDSAVYLCASSQIWDRGDTGELFFGEGSRLTVL.

This chain joins TRBV5-1 and TRBJ2-7, with D perhaps TRBD1 (5 bases). CDR1 is SGHRS, CDR2 YFSETQ, per germline. Trimming shortened V by 4 bases and J by 6 bases, and 14 bases separated the two germline ends. The CDR3 runs 13 residues. The CDR3 DNA follows: TGCGCCAGCAGCCCGCAAACAGGACCCGAGCAGTACTTC. It translates to CASSPQTGPEQYF.

The gene calls are TRBV19 and TRBJ1-5; 7 bases are a match to TRBD1. The junction had 6 bases not matched to a gene; V was cut back by 3 bases and J by 1 base. This CDR3 contains 16 residues. From germline, CDR1 is LNHDA and CDR2 SQIVND (reference sequence). CDR3 sequence: CASSMGQTLSNQPQHF. In DNA, the CDR3 is TGTGCCAGTAGTATGGGACAGACCTTAAGCAATCAGCCCCAGCATTTT.

This chain links TRBV12-5 with TRBJ2-2, with 7 bases that match TRBD1. The CDR3 consists of 17 residues. Germline CDR1 and CDR2: LGHNT and FRNRAP. J was trimmed by 0 bases and V by 4 bases; bases with no gene match: 8. The CDR3 reads CASGWIGQETNTGELFF. CDR3 nucleotide sequence: TGTGCTAGTGGTTGGATTGGACAGGAAACGAACACCGGGGAGCTGTTTTTT.

The table lists this clone with a few counts. The chain links TRBV18 to TRBJ1-1; 8 bases match TRBD1. This CDR3 contains 14 residues. CDR1 and CDR2 from the germline V gene are KGHSH and LQKENI. V dropped 3 bases and J dropped 7; count of bases not matched to a gene: 7. CDR3 DNA sequence: TGTGCCAGCTCACCCGTGACAGGGGAGGGTGAAGCTTTCTTT. It encodes CASSPVTGEGEAFF.

The V gene is TRBV6-5, the J gene TRBJ2-3, with TRBD2 identical over 11 bases. The CDR3 is 13 residues long. CDR1 is MNHEY, CDR2 SVGAGI, per germline. J lost 13 bases, V lost 6 bases, and 9 bases had no gene match. This CDR3 is CASRTYYSGGEYF. The CDR3 nucleotides read TGTGCCAGCAGGACGTACTATAGCGGGGGGGAGTATTTT.

The chain carries TRBV5-1 and TRBJ2-5; the D gene is possibly TRBD2 (6 bases). V gave up 2 bases and J gave up 5 bases, with 10 bases separating them. Germline CDR1 and CDR2: SGHRS and YFSETQ. This CDR3 comprises 13 residues. The CDR3 here is CASSFGGMETQYF. CDR3 coding DNA: TGCGCCAGCAGCTTCGGGGGTATGGAGACCCAGTACTTC.

V and J are TRBV7-2 and TRBJ1-2; tentatively, D is TRBD1 (6 bases). Between the trimmed V and J ends, which lost 4 bases and 8 bases, there was a span of 17 bases. CDR1 SGHTA and CDR2 FQGNSA come from the germline V gene. There are 14 residues in the CDR3. CDR3 sequence (DNA): TGTGCCAGCAGCTCGCTCCAGGGGCGCGGAGGCTACACCTTC. It specifies CASSSLQGRGGYTF.

V usage is TRBV29-1 and J usage is TRBJ2-7; tentatively, D is TRBD1 (6 bases). Trimming removed 4 bases at V and 4 bases at J, with 11 bases between. This CDR3 is built from 12 residues. Germline-derived CDR1 and CDR2 are SQVTM and ANQGSEA. CDR3 amino acids: CSVGTGKYEQYF. The CDR3 DNA reads as TGCAGCGTTGGTACAGGGAAGTACGAGCAGTACTTC.

The chain has TRBV7-9 and TRBJ2-1, with D tentatively TRBD1 (5 bases). The CDR3 runs 16 residues. V was clipped by 7 bases and J by 9 bases, with 25 bases between them. Germline CDR1 is SEHNR and CDR2 is FQNEAQ (reference sequence). CDR3 DNA sequence: TGTGCCAGCACCATTATCCCTCCTAGGGGCCTGAGTGAGCAGTTCTTC. It is translated as CASTIIPPRGLSEQFF.

This clone was seen a few times. The chain joins TRBV19 to TRBJ1-1, with D unclear. CDR3 length: 13 residues. Trimming took off 2 bases at V and 0 bases at J, with 4 bases between the two ends. CDR1 and CDR2 (germline): LNHDA, SQIVND (reference sequence). Written as DNA, the CDR3 is TGTGCCAGTAGTATACAGGTGAACACTGAAGCTTTCTTT. This gives the protein CASSIQVNTEAFF.

The chain joins TRBV7-9 to TRBJ2-5; 11 bases align to TRBD1. This CDR3 is 16 amino acids long. Germline V gene sequence: CDR1 SEHNR, CDR2 FQNEAQ (reference sequence). V dropped 1 base and J dropped 9; count of bases not matched to a gene: 10. CDR3 coding DNA: TGTGCCAGCAGCTTAGGAGTGACCGGGACAGGGGGTCCCCAGTACTTC. Protein: CASSLGVTGTGGPQYF.

V usage is TRBV4-3 and J usage is TRBJ1-6; D ambiguous. The CDR3 is 15 residues long. Germline lookup yields CDR1 LGHNA and CDR2 YSLEER. Trimming left V 2 bases short and J 7 bases short, with 12 bases between. This CDR3 is CASSQKSGGNSPLHF. The CDR3 DNA reads as TGCGCCAGCAGCCAAAAATCCGGCGGGAATTCACCCCTCCACTTT.

This clone was seen just once. The chain recombines TRBV6-5 with TRBJ2-1; 8 bases line up with TRBD1. CDR1 and CDR2 from the germline V gene are MNHEY and SVGAGI. The CDR3 length is 14 residues. V lost 2 bases to trimming and J lost 10 bases; unmatched junction nucleotides: 7. The CDR3 is CASSYGQGAGEQFF. In DNA form, the CDR3 reads TGTGCCAGCAGTTACGGCCAGGGGGCGGGGGAGCAGTTCTTC.

CDR3 protein: CASSLDRVNEQFF. As DNA, the CDR3 is TGTGCCAGCAGCTTGGACAGGGTCAATGAGCAGTTCTTC. V is TRBV7-6 and J is TRBJ2-1, with 8 bases fitting TRBD1. From germline, CDR1 is SGHVS and CDR2 FNYEAQ. With V trimmed by 3 bases and J by 6 bases, 1 base remained unmatched. This CDR3 has 13 residues. The full variable domain, rest sourced from reference TRBV7-6 and TRBJ2-1, is GAGVSQSPRYKVTKRGQDVALRCDPISGHVSLYWYRQALGQGPEFLTYFNYEAQQDKSGLPNDRFSAERPEGSISTLTIQRTEQRDSAMYRCASSLDRVNEQFFGPGTRLTVL.

J is TRBJ2-5 and V is TRBV14; no definite D call. The CDR3 sequence is 12 residues long. Trimming removed 0 bases from V and 8 bases from J, with 7 bases in between. Germline CDR1 is SGHDN and CDR2 is FVKESK. As DNA, the CDR3 is TGTGCCAGCAGCCAAGAACACGTTACCCAGTACTTC. Translated, it gives CASSQEHVTQYF.